Reported below is one TCR beta chain. The antigen is not known. The data belong to a study of cytomegalovirus exposure and HLA in healthy donors. Findings and limits, study-wide: As a later analysis showed, a missense DCLRE1C variant was linked to trimming of TCR beta V- and J-genes.

The PCR had 60 Vbeta and 13 Jbeta primers. Sequencing was performed with immunoSEQ multiplex PCR; in TCRdb, only in-frame clones are kept and a portion is missing. The table shows 150,000 to 250,000 clones, with roughly 79% occurring only once. This TCR derives from a man younger than 40 in good health and CMV-seronegative. Sequencing was done on a sample of PBMCs.

The CDR3, as DNA: TGTGCCAGCAGCCTTGGAGGGAGGGCCCGGAATGAGCAGTTCTTC. Its translation is CASSLGGRARNEQFF. The rearrangement links TRBV7-2 to TRBJ2-1; TRBD2 matches 7 bases. CDR1 and CDR2 from the germline V gene are SGHTA and FQGNSA. The junction had 11 bases not matched to a gene; V was cut back by 5 bases and J by 7 bases. This CDR3 contains 15 residues.